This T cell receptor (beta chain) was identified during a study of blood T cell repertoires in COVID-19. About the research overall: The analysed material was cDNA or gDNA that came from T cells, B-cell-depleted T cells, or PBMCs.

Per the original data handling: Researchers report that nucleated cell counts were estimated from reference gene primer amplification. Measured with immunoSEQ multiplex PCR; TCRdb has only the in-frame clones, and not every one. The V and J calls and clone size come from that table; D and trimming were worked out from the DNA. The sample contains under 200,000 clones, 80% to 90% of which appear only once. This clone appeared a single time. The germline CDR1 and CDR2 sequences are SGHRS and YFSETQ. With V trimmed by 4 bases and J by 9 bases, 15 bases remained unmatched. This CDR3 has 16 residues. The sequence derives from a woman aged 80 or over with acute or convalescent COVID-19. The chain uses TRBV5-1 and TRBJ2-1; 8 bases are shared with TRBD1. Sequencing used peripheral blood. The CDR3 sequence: CASSNLPPGQEGEQFF. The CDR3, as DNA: TGCGCCAGCAGCAACCTACCCCCGGGACAGGAGGGTGAGCAGTTCTTC.